This T cell receptor (beta chain) was captured in a study of T-cell reconstitution after alpha-beta-depleted transplantation in children (dated by TCRdb to 2015 to 2016). Background on the whole study: Using TCR repertoire profiling, the study followed T-cell immune reconstitution in a quantitative way in children after TCRalphabeta/CD19-depleted allogeneic hematopoietic cell transplantation.

V loses 0 bases, J loses 5 bases, and the germline ends lie 14 bases apart. Via the germline V gene, CDR1 is LGHNA and CDR2 YSLEER. From the cysteine up to the phenylalanine, the CDR3 has a length of 16 residues. Of the read, only the CDR3 DNA is kept; its 48 bases are in frame from base 1. Study-wide conclusions, independent of this receptor: The apparently early alphabetaT-cell count recovery about two months after transplant was reportedly dependent on only several hundred rapidly expanded clones derived from non-depleted graft cells. Over subsequent months, a decline in hyperexpanded clone frequencies was noted, and after one year, T-cell counts and TCRbeta diversity were mostly ascribed to newly produced T cells. In some patients, the high TCRbeta diversity seen at day 60 was put down to recipient T cells and intrathymic progenitors that had survived conditioning.

This clonotype was counted ten times or more. No cognate antigen has been identified for it. It has no much larger one-base neighbor in the sample; base qualities were not kept. According to the study, the label for this sample's treatment or condition signals: allogeneic hematopoietic cell transplantation with graft depleted of TCRalphabeta T cells and CD19 B cells. The children who served as transplant recipients had been given grafts of TCRalphabeta/CD19-depleted allogeneic hematopoietic cells. The library was built by means of PCR. The listed sequencing device is Illumina HiSeq 2500. TCR libraries were prepared with molecular barcoding, using unique molecular identifiers to normalize TCRbeta repertoire quantification. Through fastp at Q25 and MiXCR, TCRdb rebuilt clones from the public reads, retaining in-frame beta chains. All rows with the same CDR3 protein become a single entry with the most common DNA and genes. The sample table contains approximately 290,000 distinct CDR3 sequences; only one count was recorded for approximately 10% of them. The biggest ten clones account for about 25% of the sample.

The sequence is built from TRBV4-3 and TRBJ2-1, with the D gene uncertain. The sample consisted of peripheral blood, taken 180 days after TCRalphabeta/CD19-depleted stem cell transplant. The clonotype comes from a male patient between 2 and 10 years old who had a stem cell transplant for chronic granulomatous disease, so the T cells may come from the graft donor. The CDR3 in this case is CASSQDEGRWNNEQFF. The DNA is TGCGCCAGCAGCCAAGATGAAGGAAGATGGAACAATGAGCAGTTCTTC.